Included here is one T cell receptor beta chain sequence, with context. In the original workflow: Nucleated cell counts were estimated from reference gene primer amplification. Produced via immunoSEQ multiplex PCR; TCRdb's table is partial and in-frame only. V and J calls and clone size come straight from that table; D and trimming were deduced from the DNA. The table has approximately 83,000 clones, approximately 80% seen once; the top ten hold 9.8%. The data derive from a study of blood T cell repertoires in COVID-19. About the study: The United States, Italy and Spain supplied acute and convalescent COVID-19 samples. T cells, B-cell-depleted T cells, or PBMCs provided the cDNA or gDNA that served as material.

V lost 3 bases to trimming and J lost 1 base, with 6 bases between them. This CDR3 is built from 13 residues. The sequenced sample consisted of peripheral blood. The receptor was isolated from a woman older than 75 with acute or convalescent COVID-19. The chain uses TRBV12-3 or TRBV12-4 and TRBJ1-1; no clear D gene. The CDR3 protein is CASSFGENTEAFF. CDR3 sequence (DNA): TGTGCCAGCAGTTTCGGTGAGAACACTGAAGCTTTCTTT.